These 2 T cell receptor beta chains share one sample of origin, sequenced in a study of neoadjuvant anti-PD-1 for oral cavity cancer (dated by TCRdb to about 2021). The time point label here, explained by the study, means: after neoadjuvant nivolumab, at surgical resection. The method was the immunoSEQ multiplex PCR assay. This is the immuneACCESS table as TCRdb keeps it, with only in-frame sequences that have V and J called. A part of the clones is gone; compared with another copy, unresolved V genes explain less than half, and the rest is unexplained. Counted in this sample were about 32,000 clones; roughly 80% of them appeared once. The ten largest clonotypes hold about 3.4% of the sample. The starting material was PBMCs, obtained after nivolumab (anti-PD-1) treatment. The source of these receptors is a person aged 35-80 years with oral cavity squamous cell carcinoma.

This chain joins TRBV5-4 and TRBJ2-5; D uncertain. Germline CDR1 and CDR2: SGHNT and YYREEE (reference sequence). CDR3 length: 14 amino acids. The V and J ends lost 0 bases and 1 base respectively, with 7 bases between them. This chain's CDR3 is CASSLAAVQETQYF. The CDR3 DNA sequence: TGTGCCAGCAGCTTGGCCGCAGTCCAAGAGACCCAGTACTTC.

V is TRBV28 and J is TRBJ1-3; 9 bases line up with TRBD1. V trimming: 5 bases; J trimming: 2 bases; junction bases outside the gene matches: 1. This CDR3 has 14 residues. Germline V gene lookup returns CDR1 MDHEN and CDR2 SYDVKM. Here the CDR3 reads CASSGTGTGNTIYF. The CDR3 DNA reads TGTGCCAGCAGTGGGACAGGGACTGGAAACACCATATATTTT.